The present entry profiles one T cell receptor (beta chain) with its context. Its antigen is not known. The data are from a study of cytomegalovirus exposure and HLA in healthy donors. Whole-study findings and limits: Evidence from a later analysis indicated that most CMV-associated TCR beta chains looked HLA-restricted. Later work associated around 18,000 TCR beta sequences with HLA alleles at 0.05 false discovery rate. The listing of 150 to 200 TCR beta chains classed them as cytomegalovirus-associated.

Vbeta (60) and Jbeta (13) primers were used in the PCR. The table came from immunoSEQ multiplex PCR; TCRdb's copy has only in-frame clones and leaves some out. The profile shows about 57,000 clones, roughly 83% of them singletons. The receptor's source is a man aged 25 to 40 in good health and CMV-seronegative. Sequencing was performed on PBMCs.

CDR3 nucleotide sequence: TGTGCCAGCAGTGTAGGGGGCGCGGAGAACACTGAAGCTTTCTTT. This sequence encodes CASSVGGAENTEAFF. The chain couples TRBV6-4 to TRBJ1-1; 7 nucleotides match TRBD1. Germline V gives CDR1 MRHNA, CDR2 SNTAGT. The CDR3 loop spans 15 amino acids. After removal of 4 bases from V and 1 base from J, the junction contained 6 bases not matched to a gene.